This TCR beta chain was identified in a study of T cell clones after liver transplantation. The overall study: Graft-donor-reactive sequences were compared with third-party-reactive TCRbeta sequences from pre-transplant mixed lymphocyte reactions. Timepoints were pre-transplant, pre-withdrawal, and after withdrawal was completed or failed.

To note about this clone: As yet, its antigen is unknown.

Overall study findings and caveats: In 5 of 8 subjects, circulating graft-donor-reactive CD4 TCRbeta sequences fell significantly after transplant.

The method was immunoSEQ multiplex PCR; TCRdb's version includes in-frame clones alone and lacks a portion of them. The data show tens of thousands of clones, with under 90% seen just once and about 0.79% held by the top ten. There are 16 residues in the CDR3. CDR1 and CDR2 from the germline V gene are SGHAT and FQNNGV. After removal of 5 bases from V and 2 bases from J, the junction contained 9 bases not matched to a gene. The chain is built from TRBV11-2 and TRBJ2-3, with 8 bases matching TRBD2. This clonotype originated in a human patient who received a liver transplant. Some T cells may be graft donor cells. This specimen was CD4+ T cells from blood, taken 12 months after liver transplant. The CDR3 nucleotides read TGTGCCAGCAGCCCCCTTGCGGGAGGATTCACAGATACGCAGTATTTT. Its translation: CASSPLAGGFTDTQYF.